This TCR beta chain was captured by sequencing in a study of blood T cell repertoires in COVID-19. Overall study context: The origin of the acute and convalescent COVID-19 samples was the United States, Italy and Spain. The analysed material was cDNA or gDNA that came from T cells, B-cell-depleted T cells, or PBMCs.

V lost 0 bases to trimming and J lost 0 bases, with 15 bases between them. The CDR3 has 17 residues. Germline V gene sequence: CDR1 GTSNPN, CDR2 SVGIG (reference sequence). Authors' processing steps: The assay estimated nucleated cells by amplifying reference gene primers. Using immunoSEQ multiplex PCR, the repertoire was profiled, and TCRdb retains in-frame clones only, with some absent. V and J calls and clone size are as listed in that table; D and trimming were resolved from the DNA. The data contain under 300,000 clones, 84% of them singletons. Source material: peripheral blood. This chain joins TRBV30 and TRBJ1-3; D may be TRBD1 (5 bases). The sequence was obtained from a woman aged 40 to 50 who had recovered from COVID-19. CDR3 residues: CAWSVRGGTPSGNTIYF. CDR3 bases: TGTGCCTGGAGTGTACGGGGAGGGACTCCCTCTGGAAACACCATATATTTT.